Described below is a single T cell receptor (beta chain) sequence and its context. Its matching antigen is unknown. Inclusion characteristics of ophthalmopathy patients comprised a Clinical Activity Score of at least 3, a NOSPECS grade of at least 4, and duration under 3 months. This entry comes from a study of T cells in Graves' hyperthyroidism and ophthalmopathy. Study observations and caveats: Most thyroid clonotypes that were expanded above 0.001 also turned up in blood. Separation of ophthalmopathy from stable hyperthyroidism was achieved by a 13 V-J model.

TCR beta CDR3 regions were amplified from RNA transcripts. The HTBI primer set was used in a first-round RT-PCR of the TCR CDR3. TCRdb processed the multiplex PCR reads anew with MiXCR; each CDR3 protein has one entry. The table shows about 300,000 distinct CDR3 sequences, with less than 20% occurring only once. There are 16 residues in the CDR3. Germline V gene sequence: CDR1 SGHVS, CDR2 FQNEAQ. V was cut by 2 bases and J by 6 bases, with 19 bases left in between. Sequencing was performed on blood. This receptor was obtained from a man in his fifties with Graves' ophthalmopathy. The chain employs TRBV7-8 and TRBJ1-1; tentative D call: TRBD1 (5 bases). CDR3 protein: CASSLRILAAGAEAFF. The CDR3 DNA is TGTGCCAGCAGCTTAAGGATACTGGCGGCGGGGGCTGAAGCTTTCTTT.